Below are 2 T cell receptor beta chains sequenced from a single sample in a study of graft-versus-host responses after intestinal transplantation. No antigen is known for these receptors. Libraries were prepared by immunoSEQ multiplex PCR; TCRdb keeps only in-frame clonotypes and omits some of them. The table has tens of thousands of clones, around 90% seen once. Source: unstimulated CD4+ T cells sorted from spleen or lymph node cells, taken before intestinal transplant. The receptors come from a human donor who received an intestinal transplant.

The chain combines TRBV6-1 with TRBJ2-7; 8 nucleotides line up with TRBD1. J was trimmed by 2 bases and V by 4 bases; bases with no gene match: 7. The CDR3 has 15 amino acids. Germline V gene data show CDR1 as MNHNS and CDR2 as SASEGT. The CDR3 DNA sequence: TGTGCCAGCAGTGTAGCCGGGACAGGCACCTACGAGCAGTACTTC. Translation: CASSVAGTGTYEQYF.

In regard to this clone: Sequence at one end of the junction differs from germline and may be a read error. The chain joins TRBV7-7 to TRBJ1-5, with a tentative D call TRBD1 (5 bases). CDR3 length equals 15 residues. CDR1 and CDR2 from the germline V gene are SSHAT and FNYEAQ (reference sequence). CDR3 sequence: CASSLDGGGNQPQHF. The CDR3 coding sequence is TGTGCTAGCAGCTTAGACGGGGGGGGGAATCAGCCCCAGCATTTT.